The source of this T cell receptor beta chain is a study of blood T cell repertoires in COVID-19. Generated by immunoSEQ multiplex PCR, the TCRdb table keeps only in-frame clones and is missing some. Of 110,000 or so clones listed, around 90% are singletons. CDR3 size: 18 residues. V was trimmed by 2 bases and J by 5 bases, leaving 22 bases between them. Germline-derived CDR1 and CDR2 are LNHDA and SQIVND (reference sequence). Sequenced material: peripheral blood. The chain recombines TRBV19 with TRBJ2-1; D perhaps matches TRBD1 (5 bases). This sequence was found in a human donor in a cohort sampled during active COVID-19. CDR3 region: CASSIKGNRGNLDNEQFF. CDR3 bases: TGTGCCAGTAGTATAAAGGGGAATAGGGGAAATTTGGACAATGAGCAGTTCTTC.